This TCR beta chain was recorded in a study of T cell responses to AZD1222 COVID-19 vaccine. Study-wide points: Females made up more of the donors, who were largely white British, and clonal diversity may have come out too low. Repertoire sampling was restricted to post-peak T cell response timepoints. Reportedly, nearly half the spike-specific TCRs target unmutated variant regions. Spike-spanning, vaccine-associated CD4 TCRs were dominant at 160-218 and 743-854.

Per germline, CDR1 SGHTA and CDR2 FQGTGA. This CDR3 contains 15 residues. Trimming shortened V by 1 base and J by 6 bases, and 12 bases separated the two germline ends. This clone came up a few times. The antigen is unknown. Some clones are missing from TCRdb's copy, which holds only in-frame ones; the method was immunoSEQ multiplex PCR. Of 70,000 to 90,000 clones listed, around 86% are singletons. This chain joins TRBV7-3 and TRBJ2-2; perhaps TRBD2 as D (6 bases). This specimen was peripheral blood, taken on day 0 of AZD1222 vaccination. The source of this sequence is an adult in good health. The CDR3 DNA is TGTGCCAGCAGCTTAAAAACTGCTAGCGCCGGGGAGCTGTTTTTT. Translation: CASSLKTASAGELFF. The full variable domain, with the rest looked up from reference TRBV7-3 and TRBJ2-2, is GAGVSQTPSNKVTEKGKYVELRCDPISGHTALYWYRQSLGQGPEFLIYFQGTGAADDSGLPNDRFFAVRPEGSVSTLKIQRTERGDSAVYLCASSLKTASAGELFFGEGSRLTVL.